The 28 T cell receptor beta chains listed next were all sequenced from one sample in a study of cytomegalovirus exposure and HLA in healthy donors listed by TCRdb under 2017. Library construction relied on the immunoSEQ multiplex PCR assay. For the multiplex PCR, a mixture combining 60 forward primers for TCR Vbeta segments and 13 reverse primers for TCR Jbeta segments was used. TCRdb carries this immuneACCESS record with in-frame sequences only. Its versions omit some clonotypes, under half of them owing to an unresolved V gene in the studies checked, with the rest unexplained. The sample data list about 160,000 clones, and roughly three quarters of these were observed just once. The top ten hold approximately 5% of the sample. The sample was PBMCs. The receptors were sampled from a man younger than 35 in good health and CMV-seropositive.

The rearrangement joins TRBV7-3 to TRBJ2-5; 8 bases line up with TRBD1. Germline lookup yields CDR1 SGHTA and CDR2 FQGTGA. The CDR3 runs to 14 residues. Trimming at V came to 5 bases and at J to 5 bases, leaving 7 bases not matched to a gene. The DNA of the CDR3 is TGTGCCAGCAGCCCCGACAGGGGTGGCGAGACCCAGTACTTC. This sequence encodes CASSPDRGGETQYF.

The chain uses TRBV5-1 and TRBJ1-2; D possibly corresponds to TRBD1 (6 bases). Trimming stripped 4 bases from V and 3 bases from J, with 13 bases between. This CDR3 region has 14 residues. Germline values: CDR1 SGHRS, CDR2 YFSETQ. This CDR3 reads CASSTDTGHYGYTF. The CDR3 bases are TGCGCCAGCAGCACCGATACAGGGCACTATGGCTACACCTTC.

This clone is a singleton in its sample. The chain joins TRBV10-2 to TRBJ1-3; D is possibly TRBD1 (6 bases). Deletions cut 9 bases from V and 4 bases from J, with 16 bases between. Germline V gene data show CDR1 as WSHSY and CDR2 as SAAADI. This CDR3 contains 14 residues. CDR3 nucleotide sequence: TGCGCCAGTTGGGGAACAGGGTCCGGAAACACCATATATTTT. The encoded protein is CASWGTGSGNTIYF.

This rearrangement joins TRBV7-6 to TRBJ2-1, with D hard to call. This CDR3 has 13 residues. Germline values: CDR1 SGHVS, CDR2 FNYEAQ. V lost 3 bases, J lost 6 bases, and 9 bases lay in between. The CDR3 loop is CASSFSTANEQFF. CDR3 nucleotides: TGTGCCAGCAGCTTCTCGACTGCCAATGAGCAGTTCTTC. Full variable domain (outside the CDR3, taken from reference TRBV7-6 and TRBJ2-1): GAGVSQSPRYKVTKRGQDVALRCDPISGHVSLYWYRQALGQGPEFLTYFNYEAQQDKSGLPNDRFSAERPEGSISTLTIQRTEQRDSAMYRCASSFSTANEQFFGPGTRLTVL.

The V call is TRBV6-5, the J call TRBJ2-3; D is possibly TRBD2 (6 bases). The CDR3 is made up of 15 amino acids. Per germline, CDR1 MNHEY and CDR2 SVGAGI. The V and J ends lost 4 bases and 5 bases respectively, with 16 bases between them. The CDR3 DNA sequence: TGTGCCAGCAGTTCCCTGGCGGGACGGGGAGATACGCAGTATTTT. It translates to CASSSLAGRGDTQYF.

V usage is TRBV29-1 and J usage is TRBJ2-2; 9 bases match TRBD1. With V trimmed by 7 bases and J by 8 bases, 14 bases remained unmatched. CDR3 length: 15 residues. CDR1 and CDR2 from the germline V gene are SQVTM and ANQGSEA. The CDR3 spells CSAPSGTGLFGELFF. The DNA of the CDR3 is TGCAGCGCCCCATCCGGGACAGGGCTCTTTGGGGAGCTGTTTTTT.

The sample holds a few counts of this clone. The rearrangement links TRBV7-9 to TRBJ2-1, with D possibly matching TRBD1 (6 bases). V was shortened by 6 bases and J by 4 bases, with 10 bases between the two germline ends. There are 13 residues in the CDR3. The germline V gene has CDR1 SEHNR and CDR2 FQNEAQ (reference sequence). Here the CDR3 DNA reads TGTGCCAGCAGTCCAGGGGTTTACAATGAGCAGTTCTTC. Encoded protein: CASSPGVYNEQFF. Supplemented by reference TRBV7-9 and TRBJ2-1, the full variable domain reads DTGVSQNPRHKITKRGQNVTFRCDPISEHNRLYWYRQTLGQGPEFLTYFQNEAQLEKSRLLSDRFSAERPKGSFSTLEIQRTEQGDSAMYLCASSPGVYNEQFFGPGTRLTVL.

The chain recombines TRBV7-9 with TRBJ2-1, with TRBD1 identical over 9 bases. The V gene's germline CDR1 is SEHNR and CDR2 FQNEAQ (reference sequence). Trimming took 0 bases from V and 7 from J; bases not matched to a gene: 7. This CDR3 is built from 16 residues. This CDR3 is CASSLARDRDFNEQFF. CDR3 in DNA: TGTGCCAGCAGCTTAGCTCGGGACAGGGATTTTAATGAGCAGTTCTTC.

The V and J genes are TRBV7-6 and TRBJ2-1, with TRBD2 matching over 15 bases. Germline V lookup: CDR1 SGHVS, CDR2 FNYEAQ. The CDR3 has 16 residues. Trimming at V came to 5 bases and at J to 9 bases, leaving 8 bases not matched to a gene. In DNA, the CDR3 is TGTGCCAGCAGCCCGTGGACTAGCGGGAGGGCCGGTGAGCAGTTCTTC. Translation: CASSPWTSGRAGEQFF.

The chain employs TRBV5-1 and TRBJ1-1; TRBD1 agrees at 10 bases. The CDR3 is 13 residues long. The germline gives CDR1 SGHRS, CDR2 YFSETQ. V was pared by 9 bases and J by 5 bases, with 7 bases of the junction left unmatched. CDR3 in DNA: TGCGCCACCCGTGACAGGGGGCAAACTGAAGCTTTCTTT. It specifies CATRDRGQTEAFF.

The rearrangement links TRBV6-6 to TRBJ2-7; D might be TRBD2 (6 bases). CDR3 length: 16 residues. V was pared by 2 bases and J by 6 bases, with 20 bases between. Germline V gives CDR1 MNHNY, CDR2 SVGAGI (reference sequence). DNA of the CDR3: TGTGCCAGCAGTTACCTCCGGGGGAGTGGGGGAGGCGAGCAGTACGTC. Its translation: CASSYLRGSGGGEQYV.

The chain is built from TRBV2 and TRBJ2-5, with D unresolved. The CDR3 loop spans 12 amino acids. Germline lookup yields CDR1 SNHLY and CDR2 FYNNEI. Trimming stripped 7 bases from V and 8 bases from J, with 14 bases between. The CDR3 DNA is TGTGCCAGCACCCGCAGGTCCTCAACCCAGTACTTC. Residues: CASTRRSSTQYF.

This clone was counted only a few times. The DNA for the CDR3 is TGTGCCAGCAGCTTAATTGCCAGGGCCGAAGGGCAGTTCTTC. Amino acid sequence: CASSLIARAEGQFF. This rearrangement joins TRBV7-2 to TRBJ2-1, with D perhaps matching TRBD1 (5 bases). Germline V gene sequence: CDR1 SGHTA, CDR2 FQGNSA. There are 14 residues in the CDR3. V shed 2 bases and J shed 12 bases, with 17 bases lying between them.

CDR3: CASSMRQGAYNEQFF. The CDR3 coding sequence is TGTGCCAGTAGTATGAGACAGGGGGCCTACAATGAGCAGTTCTTC. This chain joins TRBV19 and TRBJ2-1, with TRBD1 matching 9 bases. The CDR3 spans 15 residues. CDR1 is LNHDA and CDR2 is SQIVND in the germline V gene (reference sequence). Unmatched junction bases numbered 2, after V lost 3 bases and J lost 2 bases. Drawing the rest from reference TRBV19 and TRBJ2-1, the complete variable domain is DGGITQSPKYLFRKEGQNVTLSCEQNLNHDAMYWYRQDPGQGLRLIYYSQIVNDFQKGDIAEGYSVSREKKESFPLTVTSAQKNPTAFYLCASSMRQGAYNEQFFGPGTRLTVL.

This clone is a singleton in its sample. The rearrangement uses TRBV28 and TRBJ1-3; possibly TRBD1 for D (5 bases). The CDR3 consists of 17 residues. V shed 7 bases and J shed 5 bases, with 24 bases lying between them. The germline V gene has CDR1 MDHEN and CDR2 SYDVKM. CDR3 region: CASTRTAGLRSRNTIYF. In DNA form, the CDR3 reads TGTGCCAGCACCCGCACTGCAGGGCTGCGCTCGAGAAACACCATATATTTT.

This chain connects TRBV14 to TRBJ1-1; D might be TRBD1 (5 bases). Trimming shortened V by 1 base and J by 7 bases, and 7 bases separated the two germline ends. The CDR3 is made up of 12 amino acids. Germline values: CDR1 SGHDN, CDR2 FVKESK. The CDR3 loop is CASSQATGEAFF. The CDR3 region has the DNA TGTGCCAGCAGCCAAGCCACAGGTGAAGCTTTCTTT.

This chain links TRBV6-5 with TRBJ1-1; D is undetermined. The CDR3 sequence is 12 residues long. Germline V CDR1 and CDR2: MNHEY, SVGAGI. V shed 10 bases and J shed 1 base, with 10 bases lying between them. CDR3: CATRRWNTEAFF. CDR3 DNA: TGTGCCACCCGGCGGTGGAACACTGAAGCTTTCTTT.

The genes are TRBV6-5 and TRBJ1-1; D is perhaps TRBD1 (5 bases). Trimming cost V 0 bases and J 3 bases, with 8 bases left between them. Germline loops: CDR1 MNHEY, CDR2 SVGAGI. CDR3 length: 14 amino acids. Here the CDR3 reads CASSYSRGDTEAFF. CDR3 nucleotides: TGTGCCAGCAGTTACTCGCGGGGGGACACTGAAGCTTTCTTT.

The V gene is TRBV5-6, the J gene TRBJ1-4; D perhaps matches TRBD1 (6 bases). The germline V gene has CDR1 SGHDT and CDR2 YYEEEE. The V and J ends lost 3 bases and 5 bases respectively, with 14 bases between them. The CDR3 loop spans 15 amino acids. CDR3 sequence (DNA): TGTGCCAGCAGCTCACCCGGGACAAGAAATGAAAAACTGTTTTTT. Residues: CASSSPGTRNEKLFF.

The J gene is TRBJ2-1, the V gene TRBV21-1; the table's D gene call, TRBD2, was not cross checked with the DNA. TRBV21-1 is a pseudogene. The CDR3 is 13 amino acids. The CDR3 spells CAPKRTSDNEQFF. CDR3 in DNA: TGTGCCCCAAAGAGGACTAGTGACAATGAGCAGTTCTTC.

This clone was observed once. The CDR3 nucleotides are TGTGCCATCAGCCAGGGGACCTCTGGAAACACCATATATTTT. This encodes CAISQGTSGNTIYF. The rearrangement links TRBV10-3 to TRBJ1-3, with D possibly TRBD1 on 6 matching bases. The CDR3 loop spans 14 amino acids. V dropped 6 bases and J dropped 0 bases, with 9 bases sitting between them. CDR1 is ENHRY and CDR2 is SYGVKD in the germline V gene.

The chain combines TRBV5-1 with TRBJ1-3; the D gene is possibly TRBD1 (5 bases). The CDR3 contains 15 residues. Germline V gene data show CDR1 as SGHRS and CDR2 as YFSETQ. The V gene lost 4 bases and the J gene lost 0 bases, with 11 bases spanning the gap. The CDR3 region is CASSPTGFSGNTIYF. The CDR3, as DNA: TGCGCCAGCAGCCCCACAGGTTTCTCTGGAAACACCATATATTTT.

The CDR3 nucleotides read TGTGCCAGCTCTCCCCAAGAGCATGGAAACACCATATATTTT. Residues: CASSPQEHGNTIYF. The chain carries TRBV4-2 and TRBJ1-3; D gene unclear. V was shortened by 8 bases and J by 3 bases, with 14 bases between the two germline ends. This CDR3 is 14 amino acids long. CDR1 and CDR2 (germline): LGHNA, YNFKEQ.

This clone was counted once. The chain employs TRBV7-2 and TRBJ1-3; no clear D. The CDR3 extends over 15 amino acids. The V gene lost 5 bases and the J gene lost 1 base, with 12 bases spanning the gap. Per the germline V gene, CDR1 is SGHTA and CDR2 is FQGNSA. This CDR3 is CASSKTRGSGNTIYF. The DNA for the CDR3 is TGTGCCAGCAGCAAGACCCGGGGATCTGGAAACACCATATATTTT.

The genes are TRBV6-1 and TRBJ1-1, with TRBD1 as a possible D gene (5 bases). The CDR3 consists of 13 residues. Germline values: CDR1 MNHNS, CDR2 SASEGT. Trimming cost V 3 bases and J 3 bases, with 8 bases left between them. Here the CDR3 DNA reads TGTGCCAGCAGTGACAGGGCGTACACTGAAGCTTTCTTT. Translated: CASSDRAYTEAFF.

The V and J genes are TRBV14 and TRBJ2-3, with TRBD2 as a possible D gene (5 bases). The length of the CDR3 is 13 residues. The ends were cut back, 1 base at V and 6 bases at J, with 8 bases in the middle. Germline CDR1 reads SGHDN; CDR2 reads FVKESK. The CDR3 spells CASSQGSGDTQYF. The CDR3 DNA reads TGTGCCAGCAGCCAAGGATCGGGGGATACGCAGTATTTT.

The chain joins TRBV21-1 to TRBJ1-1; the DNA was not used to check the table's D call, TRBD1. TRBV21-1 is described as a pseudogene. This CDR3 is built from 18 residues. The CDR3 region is CASSTRLGARLVNTEAFF. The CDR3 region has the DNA TGTGCCAGCAGCACGCGGTTAGGGGCCAGGTTGGTGAACACTGAAGCTTTCTTT.

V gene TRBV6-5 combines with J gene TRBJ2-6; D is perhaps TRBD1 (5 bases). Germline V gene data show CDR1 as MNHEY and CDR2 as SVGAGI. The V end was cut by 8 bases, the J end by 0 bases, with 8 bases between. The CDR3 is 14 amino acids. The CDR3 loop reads CASGQSSGANVLTF. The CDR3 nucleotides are TGTGCCAGCGGACAAAGCTCTGGGGCCAACGTCCTGACTTTC.